The 5 T cell receptor beta chains presented below share a single source sample, sequenced in a study of OX40 agonist ivuxolimab in advanced cancers. Generated by immunoSEQ multiplex PCR, the TCRdb table keeps only in-frame clones and is missing some. This table holds some 77,000 clones, approximately 95% found once. The input for sequencing was CD4+ or CD8+ T cells sorted from blood, taken in a trial of the OX40 agonist ivuxolimab. The receptors here all came from an adult with an advanced solid tumor such as melanoma, head and neck, liver or kidney cancer.

The chain employs TRBV2 and TRBJ2-7; possibly TRBD1 or TRBD2 for D (5 bases each). There are 13 residues in the CDR3. The V and J ends lost 6 bases and 3 bases respectively, with 12 bases between them. Germline V gene lookup returns CDR1 SNHLY and CDR2 FYNNEI. The CDR3 reads CASSRDGNYEQYF. In DNA form, the CDR3 reads TGTGCCAGCAGCCGGGACGGAAACTACGAGCAGTACTTC.

V and J are TRBV7-9 and TRBJ1-3, with TRBD1 as a possible D gene (5 bases). Between the trimmed V and J ends, which lost 8 bases and 0 bases, there was a span of 20 bases. Per germline, CDR1 SEHNR and CDR2 FQNEAQ (reference sequence). This CDR3 has 17 amino acids. The DNA for the CDR3 is TGTGCCAGCCGTCGGGGCCTTGAATCTAGCTCTGGAAACACCATATATTTT. Translation: CASRRGLESSSGNTIYF.

This chain links TRBV6-5 with TRBJ2-7, with no clear D. CDR3 length equals 14 residues. Germline values: CDR1 MNHEY, CDR2 SVGAGI. V was trimmed by 4 bases and J by 4 bases, leaving 14 bases between them. CDR3 bases: TGTGCCAGCAGTTCATCGGCAGCGTTTTACGAGCAGTACTTC. It codes for CASSSSAAFYEQYF.

This clone was seen once. The chain combines TRBV7-3 with TRBJ2-7; TRBD1 or TRBD2 may be the D gene (6 bases each). V shed 4 bases and J shed 4 bases, with 14 bases lying between them. Germline assignment: CDR1 SGHTA and CDR2 FQGTGA. This CDR3 contains 14 residues. The CDR3 DNA reads as TGTGCCAGCAGCTCCAAAGGGGGGTTATACGAGCAGTACTTC. Encoded protein: CASSSKGGLYEQYF.

The CDR3 DNA reads TGTGCCAGCAGCTTCAGCGGGTACAGCTCCTACGAGCAGTACTTC. The encoded protein is CASSFSGYSSYEQYF. The V gene is TRBV7-2, the J gene TRBJ2-7; the D gene is possibly TRBD2 (6 bases). CDR3 length equals 15 residues. V was pared by 3 bases and J by 0 bases, with 12 bases between. Germline V CDR1 and CDR2: SGHTA, FQGNSA.